The rows below give T cell receptor beta chains drawn from one sample of a study of T cells in Graves' hyperthyroidism and ophthalmopathy. TCRdb itself ran the multiplex PCR reads through MiXCR, one entry per CDR3 protein. The data hold 300,000 or so distinct CDR3 sequences, with under 25% observed a single time. Sequenced sample: blood. These receptors were taken from a woman aged 50 to 60 with Graves' hyperthyroidism. The CDR3 runs from the conserved cysteine through the conserved F or W. The order of the fields is D gene, V gene, J gene, clone size, CDR3 length, CDR3 DNA, CDR3 protein. D genes are given only for firm matches. Not every row has a clone size; where given, it reads once, few, many or a size class.

D gene: .; V gene: TRBV2; J gene: TRBJ1-1; clone size: many; CDR3 length: 13; CDR3 DNA: TGTGCCAGCAGTTCGGACGGTAACACTGAAGCTTTCTTT; CDR3 protein: CASSSDGNTEAFF
D gene: TRBD1; V gene: TRBV5-1; J gene: TRBJ2-7; clone size: few; CDR3 length: 15; CDR3 DNA: TGCGCCAGCAGCCCAGAGACAGGGGTCTCCTACGAGCAGTACTTC; CDR3 protein: CASSPETGVSYEQYF
D gene: TRBD1; V gene: TRBV7-9; J gene: TRBJ2-7; clone size: many; CDR3 length: 14; CDR3 DNA: TGTGCCAGCAGCACCTGGGACAGACCCTACGAGCAGTACTTC; CDR3 protein: CASSTWDRPYEQYF
D gene: .; V gene: TRBV28; J gene: TRBJ2-1; clone size: .; CDR3 length: 12; CDR3 DNA: TGTGCCAGCAGAACCACTAACAATGAGCAGTTCTTC; CDR3 protein: CASRTTNNEQFF
D gene: TRBD1; V gene: TRBV6-6; J gene: TRBJ2-5; clone size: many; CDR3 length: 15; CDR3 DNA: TGTGCCAGCAGTTACTGGGCGACAGGGAAGGAGACCCAGTACTTC; CDR3 protein: CASSYWATGKETQYF
D gene: .; V gene: TRBV7-8; J gene: TRBJ2-1; clone size: many; CDR3 length: 14; CDR3 DNA: TGTGCCAGCGCGGGACAGAGCTCCTACAATGAGCAGTTCTTC; CDR3 protein: CASAGQSSYNEQFF
D gene: TRBD1; V gene: TRBV5-8; J gene: TRBJ1-4; clone size: many; CDR3 length: 16; CDR3 DNA: TGTGCCAGCAGCGTCGGACAGGTTGCAACTAATGAAAAACTGTTTTTT; CDR3 protein: CASSVGQVATNEKLFF
D gene: TRBD1; V gene: TRBV6-1; J gene: TRBJ2-7; clone size: many; CDR3 length: 14; CDR3 DNA: TGTGCCAGCAGCGTCGGCGGACAGGCCTACGAGCAGTACTTC; CDR3 protein: CASSVGGQAYEQYF
D gene: .; V gene: TRBV7-9; J gene: TRBJ1-3; clone size: .; CDR3 length: 19; CDR3 DNA: TGTGCCAGCAGCTCCCCGGGCGGGGCGAAAGGAGTCTCTGGAAACACCATATATTTT; CDR3 protein: CASSSPGGAKGVSGNTIYF
D gene: .; V gene: TRBV3-1; J gene: TRBJ2-5; clone size: many; CDR3 length: 11; CDR3 DNA: TGTGCCAGCAGCCAAACAGAGACCCAGTACTTC; CDR3 protein: CASSQTETQYF
D gene: TRBD1; V gene: TRBV12-3/TRBV12-4; J gene: TRBJ1-2; clone size: .; CDR3 length: 13; CDR3 DNA: TGTGCCAGCAGTTACAGGGGCGATAATGGCTACACCTTC; CDR3 protein: CASSYRGDNGYTF